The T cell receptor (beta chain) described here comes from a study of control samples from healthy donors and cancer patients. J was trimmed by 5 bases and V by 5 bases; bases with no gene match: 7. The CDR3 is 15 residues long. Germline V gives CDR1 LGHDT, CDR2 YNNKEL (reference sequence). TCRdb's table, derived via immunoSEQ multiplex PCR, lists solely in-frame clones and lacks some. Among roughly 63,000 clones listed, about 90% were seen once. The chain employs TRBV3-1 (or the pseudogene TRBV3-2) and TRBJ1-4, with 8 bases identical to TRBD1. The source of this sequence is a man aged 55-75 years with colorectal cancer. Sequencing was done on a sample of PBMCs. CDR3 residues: CASSLRTGTNEKLFF. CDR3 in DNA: TGTGCCAGCAGCTTACGGACAGGGACGAATGAAAAACTGTTTTTT.